A single TCR beta chain is shown here with its context. The data belong to a study of blood T cell repertoires in COVID-19. As for the study in general: T cells, B-cell-depleted T cells, or PBMCs supplied cDNA or gDNA.

Trimming took 5 bases from V and 3 from J; bases not matched to a gene: 9. CDR1 is SGHVS, CDR2 FQNEAQ, per germline. The CDR3 spans 15 residues. Per the study methods: By means of reference gene primer amplification, nucleated cell counts were estimated. The data were produced by immunoSEQ multiplex PCR, yet TCRdb's version contains in-frame clones alone and is incomplete. Clonal size and the V and J genes are those of that table, whereas D and trimming came from the DNA. The table includes about 190,000 clones, under 90% detected once. The rearrangement links TRBV7-8 to TRBJ2-7; 8 bases match TRBD2. Sequenced sample: peripheral blood. The clonotype originates from a human donor in a cohort sampled during active COVID-19. CDR3 sequence reads: CASSASAGALYEQYF. The CDR3 DNA follows: TGTGCCAGCAGCGCCTCAGCGGGAGCTCTCTACGAGCAGTACTTC.